The 21 T cell receptor beta chains presented below share a single source sample, sequenced in a study of chemoradiotherapy in HPV16-positive cancers (dated by TCRdb to between 2021 and 2024). The library was made by the immunoSEQ multiplex PCR assay. Here the immuneACCESS table is served through TCRdb, limited to in-frame sequences with V and J called. Missing clones are a known gap in these copies; in checked studies unresolved V genes cover under half, and the rest lacks a known reason. This sample lists about 5,000 clones; roughly 95% were detected once. The ten largest clones add up to approximately 2.9% of the sample. The starting material was tumor tissue, obtained from a patient who underwent chemoradiotherapy. Receptors originate from a human donor with HPV-associated anogenital cancer.

The V and J genes are TRBV11-2 and TRBJ2-7, with 7 bases that match TRBD1. The CDR3 contains 15 residues. After removal of 4 bases from V and 0 bases from J, the junction contained 6 bases not matched to a gene. In germline, CDR1 is SGHAT, CDR2 FQNNGV. The CDR3 DNA reads TGTGCCAGCAGCTCTACGCCAGGGGGCTCCTACGAGCAGTACTTC. This gives the protein CASSSTPGGSYEQYF.

The chain combines TRBV7-2 with TRBJ1-6; tentative D call: TRBD1 (5 bases). Trimming took off 4 bases at V and 3 bases at J, with 13 bases between the two ends. Germline CDR1 is SGHTA and CDR2 is FQGNSA. The length of the CDR3 is 16 residues. In DNA, the CDR3 is TGTGCCAGCAGCTCTATGCAGGGAAACTATAATTCACCCCTCCACTTT. The encoded protein is CASSSMQGNYNSPLHF.

V is TRBV7-2 and J is TRBJ1-2; D unresolved. Germline V gives CDR1 SGHTA, CDR2 FQGNSA. The CDR3 runs 14 residues. The V end was cut by 1 base, the J end by 7 bases, with 13 bases between. The CDR3 is CASSLGSGVGGYTF. CDR3 bases: TGTGCCAGCAGCTTAGGGTCCGGGGTGGGTGGCTACACCTTC.

The rearrangement joins TRBV30 to TRBJ1-2, with D unresolved. Looked up from germline, CDR1 is GTSNPN and CDR2 is SVGIG (reference sequence). The CDR3 covers 14 residues. Trimming cost V 1 base and J 1 base, with 10 bases left between them. Written as DNA, the CDR3 is TGTGCCTGGAGTGGAGCAAGAATTAACTATGGCTACACCTTC. Translated, it gives CAWSGARINYGYTF.

The rearrangement joins TRBV10-3 to TRBJ1-2; no clear D gene. The CDR3 consists of 12 residues. With 6 bases removed from V and 2 bases from J, the gap between germline ends came to 7 bases. The germline V gene encodes CDR1 ENHRY and CDR2 SYGVKD. CDR3 DNA: TGTGCCATCAGAGACCGAAACTATGGCTACACCTTC. It translates to CAIRDRNYGYTF.

The count of this clone is one. The rearrangement links TRBV5-4 to TRBJ2-7; D uncertain. The CDR3 runs 14 residues. Trimming shortened V by 1 base and J by 2 bases, and 10 bases separated the two germline ends. The germline CDR1 and CDR2 sequences are SGHNT and YYREEE (reference sequence). The CDR3 protein is CASSLLGNTYEQYF. Here the CDR3 DNA reads TGTGCCAGCAGCTTGCTGGGGAACACCTACGAGCAGTACTTC.

The chain joins TRBV7-2 to TRBJ2-7; 7 bases are shared with TRBD1. Per germline, CDR1 SGHTA and CDR2 FQGNSA. This CDR3 is 15 amino acids long. V shed 0 bases, J shed 3 bases, and the junction held 5 bases outside the gene matches. CDR3 protein: CASSLAGGAFYEQYF. CDR3 sequence (DNA): TGTGCCAGCAGCTTAGCAGGGGGCGCATTCTACGAGCAGTACTTC.

J is TRBJ1-1 and V is TRBV28; 9 nucleotides line up with TRBD1. V trimming: 3 bases; J trimming: 4 bases; junction bases outside the gene matches: 0. There are 13 residues in the CDR3. The V gene's germline CDR1 is MDHEN and CDR2 SYDVKM. The CDR3 reads CASSLGQGTEAFF. The DNA of the CDR3 is TGTGCCAGCAGTTTGGGACAGGGCACTGAAGCTTTCTTT.

The rearrangement joins TRBV7-6 to TRBJ1-2, with 9 positions matching TRBD1. This CDR3 is 15 amino acids long. With 2 bases clipped from V and 6 bases from J, the junction kept 7 bases outside the gene matches. CDR1 and CDR2 (germline): SGHVS, FNYEAQ. CDR3 sequence: CASSLSDRGGHGYTF. CDR3 bases: TGTGCCAGCAGCTTATCGGACAGGGGCGGCCATGGCTACACCTTC.

The chain employs TRBV11-3 and TRBJ1-2; no clear D gene. Trimming removed 5 bases from V and 4 bases from J, with 20 bases in between. Per the germline V gene, CDR1 is SGHNT and CDR2 is YENEEA. The length of the CDR3 is 16 residues. Written as DNA, the CDR3 is TGTGCCAGCAGCCTACCTTGGCCGCGAGAGGGCTATGGCTACACCTTC. Protein product: CASSLPWPREGYGYTF.

V is TRBV4-3 and J is TRBJ1-2; 8 nucleotides line up with TRBD1. This CDR3 is 15 amino acids long. CDR1 is LGHNA, CDR2 YSLEER, per germline. V lost 3 bases and J lost 2; bases outside the gene matches: 5. CDR3 sequence reads: CASSQPGQGNYGYTF. The CDR3 DNA follows: TGCGCCAGCAGCCAGCCTGGACAGGGAAACTATGGCTACACCTTC.

The chain employs TRBV29-1 and TRBJ1-2, with D unclear. The CDR3 is 13 amino acids. CDR1 and CDR2 (germline): SQVTM, ANQGSEA. V lost 3 bases, J lost 3 bases, and 11 bases lay in between. CDR3 coding DNA: TGCAGCGTTGACGACGACGCATACTATGGCTACACCTTC. Translation gives CSVDDDAYYGYTF. The complete variable domain, with remaining parts taken from reference TRBV29-1 and TRBJ1-2, reads SAVISQKPSRDICQRGTSLTIQCQVDSQVTMMFWYRQQPGQSLTLIATANQGSEATYESGFVIDKFPISRPNLTFSTLTVSNMSPEDSSIYLCSVDDDAYYGYTFGSGTRLTVV.

The V call is TRBV19, the J call TRBJ2-5, with 11 bases matching TRBD1. This CDR3 contains 12 residues. V dropped 5 bases and J dropped 7; count of bases not matched to a gene: 0. Germline CDR1 and CDR2: LNHDA and SQIVND (reference sequence). The CDR3 DNA follows: TGTGCCAGTAGTGGGACAGGGGGGACCCAGTACTTC. It specifies CASSGTGGTQYF.

The CDR3 here is CASSTYTGNYGYTF. The CDR3 region has the DNA TGTGCCAGCAGCACCTATACAGGGAACTATGGCTACACCTTC. The rearrangement joins TRBV7-6 to TRBJ1-2; D is perhaps TRBD1 (6 bases). V lost 5 bases to trimming and J lost 2 bases, with 12 bases between them. Per germline, CDR1 SGHVS and CDR2 FNYEAQ. This CDR3 has 14 residues. The full variable domain, its missing parts supplied by reference TRBV7-6 and TRBJ1-2, is GAGVSQSPRYKVTKRGQDVALRCDPISGHVSLYWYRQALGQGPEFLTYFNYEAQQDKSGLPNDRFSAERPEGSISTLTIQRTEQRDSAMYRCASSTYTGNYGYTFGSGTRLTVV.

V and J are TRBV2 and TRBJ1-5; TRBD1 agrees at 7 bases. CDR1 SNHLY and CDR2 FYNNEI come from the germline V gene. The CDR3 totals 14 residues. V was clipped by 6 bases and J by 3 bases; unmatched bases: 5. In DNA form, the CDR3 reads TGTGCCAGCAGAGGGGACAGACTCAATCAGCCCCAGCATTTT. It yields the protein CASRGDRLNQPQHF.

The genes are TRBV6-1 and TRBJ2-5; D call uncertain. Looked up from germline, CDR1 is MNHNS and CDR2 is SASEGT. V lost 4 bases to trimming and J lost 1 base, with 10 bases between them. The length of the CDR3 is 14 residues. The CDR3 sequence: CASSGTLVQETQYF. The CDR3 bases are TGTGCCAGCAGTGGGACCCTGGTCCAAGAGACCCAGTACTTC.

The chain combines TRBV28 with TRBJ1-2; maybe TRBD1 (5 bases). Trimming took 6 bases from V and 0 from J, leaving 17 bases between them. Germline V gene lookup returns CDR1 MDHEN and CDR2 SYDVKM. The CDR3 runs to 16 residues. The CDR3 nucleotides read TGTGCCAGCAGCCCTCCCCCGGGACGGACTAACTATGGCTACACCTTC. Translation: CASSPPPGRTNYGYTF.

V and J are TRBV20-1 and TRBJ1-1; D is possibly TRBD1 (6 bases). The germline CDR1 and CDR2 sequences are DFQATT and SNEGSKA (reference sequence). CDR3 length equals 11 residues. V lost 3 bases and J lost 8, with 10 bases in between. The CDR3 DNA sequence: TGCAGTGCTAGCTCTCAGGGGGAAGCTTTCTTT. Translated: CSASSQGEAFF.

The chain has TRBV7-2 and TRBJ1-3; D unresolved. The CDR3 sequence is 17 residues long. Germline V CDR1 and CDR2: SGHTA, FQGNSA. With 1 base removed from V and 0 bases from J, the gap between germline ends came to 13 bases. The CDR3 loop reads CASSLDRFGDSGNTIYF. The CDR3 DNA reads TGTGCCAGCAGCTTAGATCGGTTTGGGGACTCTGGAAACACCATATATTTT.

This clone has a handful of counts. The chain combines TRBV10-1 with TRBJ2-1; D possibly corresponds to TRBD1 (6 bases). CDR1 and CDR2 from the germline V gene are WNHNN and SYGVQD (reference sequence). The ends were cut back, 6 bases at V and 7 bases at J, with 13 bases in the middle. The CDR3 has 13 residues. The CDR3, as DNA: TGCGCCAGCAGCACGGGACACTTGAATGAGCAGTTCTTC. Amino acids: CASSTGHLNEQFF.

Only one count was recorded for this clone. The chain carries TRBV7-9 and TRBJ1-2, with 8 bases identical to TRBD1. In germline, CDR1 is SEHNR, CDR2 FQNEAQ (reference sequence). V gave up 1 base and J gave up 8 bases; unmatched junction bases: 9. CDR3 length: 15 residues. The CDR3: CASSLGGQEPGGYTF. CDR3 bases: TGTGCCAGCAGCTTAGGGGGACAGGAACCCGGCGGCTACACCTTC.